The rows below give T cell receptor beta chains drawn from one sample of a study of T-cell reconstitution after alpha-beta-depleted transplantation in children. From the PCR reads, TCRdb called clonotypes with MiXCR, one entry per CDR3 protein. The sample shows about 1,000,000 distinct CDR3 sequences, about 29% of them seen only once. The material was PBMCs, mostly from graft donor cells, obtained 360 days after TCRalphabeta/CD19-depleted stem cell transplant. All receptors derive from a boy less than two years old who had a stem cell transplant for SCID, so the T cells may come from the graft donor. The conserved cysteine and the conserved F or W are not part of the CDR3 here. Fields, in order: J gene, clone size, V gene, CDR3 protein. The listing skips clone size in some rows; elsewhere it reads once, few, many or a size class.

j_gene: TRBJ2-3; abundance: .; v_gene: TRBV2; CDR3aa: ARETGGNTDTQY
j_gene: TRBJ2-7; abundance: few; v_gene: TRBV4-2; CDR3aa: ASSQEFFSYEQY
j_gene: TRBJ2-3; abundance: many; v_gene: TRBV5-1; CDR3aa: ASSLPSGGLSTDTQY
j_gene: TRBJ1-4; abundance: .; v_gene: TRBV28; CDR3aa: ATSDRVEEKLF
j_gene: TRBJ1-2; abundance: .; v_gene: TRBV5-1; CDR3aa: ASSLDLAVGGYT
j_gene: TRBJ2-3; abundance: .; v_gene: TRBV30; CDR3aa: AWSVRRDSVADTQY
j_gene: TRBJ2-7; abundance: .; v_gene: TRBV4-3; CDR3aa: ASSQGLAEEQY
j_gene: TRBJ1-1; abundance: few; v_gene: TRBV5-1; CDR3aa: ASSLVGIRTEAF
j_gene: TRBJ1-2; abundance: few; v_gene: TRBV12-3/TRBV12-4; CDR3aa: ASSEQESSRDGYT
j_gene: TRBJ1-1; abundance: .; v_gene: TRBV29-1; CDR3aa: SASDRGRTEAF
j_gene: TRBJ2-6; abundance: many; v_gene: TRBV9; CDR3aa: ASSGLNPGANVLT
j_gene: TRBJ2-2; abundance: .; v_gene: TRBV6-2/TRBV6-3; CDR3aa: ASSSPSAGELF
j_gene: TRBJ2-3; abundance: .; v_gene: TRBV3-1; CDR3aa: ASSQSTSGGTDTQY
j_gene: TRBJ1-1; abundance: few; v_gene: TRBV9; CDR3aa: ASSAVSGPNTEAF
j_gene: TRBJ1-1; abundance: few; v_gene: TRBV29-1; CDR3aa: SGQGTEAF
j_gene: TRBJ1-1; abundance: once; v_gene: TRBV9; CDR3aa: ASSVGGQMNTEAF
j_gene: TRBJ1-6; abundance: .; v_gene: TRBV28; CDR3aa: ASRTTGGGRSPLH
j_gene: TRBJ2-3; abundance: .; v_gene: TRBV10-3; CDR3aa: AISEIWTVTDTQY
j_gene: TRBJ2-5; abundance: .; v_gene: TRBV20-1; CDR3aa: SAKDRGLETQY
j_gene: TRBJ2-5; abundance: .; v_gene: TRBV5-8; CDR3aa: ASSFLLQGQETQY
j_gene: TRBJ1-3; abundance: many; v_gene: TRBV29-1; CDR3aa: SVQGGRKSSGNTIY
j_gene: TRBJ1-5; abundance: .; v_gene: TRBV15; CDR3aa: ATSGLDRRRQPQH
j_gene: TRBJ1-5; abundance: few; v_gene: TRBV12-3/TRBV12-4; CDR3aa: ASRRTGDRQPQH
j_gene: TRBJ1-1; abundance: .; v_gene: TRBV5-1; CDR3aa: ASRTEASYTEAF